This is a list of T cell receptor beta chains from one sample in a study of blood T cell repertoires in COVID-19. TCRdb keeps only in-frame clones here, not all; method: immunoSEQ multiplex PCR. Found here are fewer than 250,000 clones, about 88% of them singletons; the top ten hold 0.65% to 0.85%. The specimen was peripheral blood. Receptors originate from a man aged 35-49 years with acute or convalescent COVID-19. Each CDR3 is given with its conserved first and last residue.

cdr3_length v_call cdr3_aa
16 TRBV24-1 CATSDPDGNYNQPQHF
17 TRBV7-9 CASSLGLSGSGVYGYTF
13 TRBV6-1 CASSEEWSNTIYF
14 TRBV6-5 CASSSGQGSGELFF
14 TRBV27 CASSLAGSFYGYTF
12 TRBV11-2 CASSSTYDIKFF
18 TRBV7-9 CASSLSLVDRSGTDTQYF
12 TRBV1 CDRPDSTDTQYF
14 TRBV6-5 CASSYTRGGDEQFF
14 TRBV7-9 CASSLADRPSGYTF
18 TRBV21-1 CASSKEFRQGPIYNEQFF
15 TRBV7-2 CASSRTVANTGELFF
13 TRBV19 CASSIGQNNEQFF
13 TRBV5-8 CASSRGQGNEQFF
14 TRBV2 CASTRGSYNSPLHF
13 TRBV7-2 CASSFTGGETQYF
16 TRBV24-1 CATSEPGTGGGYEQYF